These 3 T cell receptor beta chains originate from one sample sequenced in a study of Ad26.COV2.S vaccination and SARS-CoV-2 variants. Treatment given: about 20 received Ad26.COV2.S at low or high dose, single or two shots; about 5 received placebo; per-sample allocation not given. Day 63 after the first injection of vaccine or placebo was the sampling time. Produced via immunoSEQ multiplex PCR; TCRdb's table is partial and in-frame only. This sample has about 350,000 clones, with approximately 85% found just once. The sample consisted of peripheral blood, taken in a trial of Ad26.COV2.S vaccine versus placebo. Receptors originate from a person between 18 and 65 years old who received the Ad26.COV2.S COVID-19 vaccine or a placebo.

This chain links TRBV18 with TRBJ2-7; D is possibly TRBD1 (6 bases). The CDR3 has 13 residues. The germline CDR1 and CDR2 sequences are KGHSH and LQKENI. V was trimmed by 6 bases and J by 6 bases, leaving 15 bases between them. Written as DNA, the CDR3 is TGTGCCAGCTCGGACAGCCTTGGGGGCGAGCAGTACTTC. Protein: CASSDSLGGEQYF.

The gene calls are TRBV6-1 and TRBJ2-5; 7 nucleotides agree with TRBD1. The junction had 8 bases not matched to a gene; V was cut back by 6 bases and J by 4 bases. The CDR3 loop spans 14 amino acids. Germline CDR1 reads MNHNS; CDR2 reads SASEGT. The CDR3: CASRATGVGETQYF. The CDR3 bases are TGTGCCAGCAGAGCTACAGGGGTAGGAGAGACCCAGTACTTC.

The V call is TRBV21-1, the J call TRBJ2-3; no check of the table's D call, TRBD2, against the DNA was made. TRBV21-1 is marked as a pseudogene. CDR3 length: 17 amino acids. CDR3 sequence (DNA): TGTGCCAGCAGCAAAGGTTATGAGGATGATGTAACAGATACGCAGTATTTT. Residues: CASSKGYEDDVTDTQYF.